The entry that follows covers one T cell receptor beta chain sequence. Its target antigen remains unknown. The record has no base qualities; no much larger clone is one base away. The CDR3 regions of human TCRbeta chains were analyzed by immunosequencing. For the original study's pipeline: Repertoire TCRs were checked for matches against a reference library of SARS-CoV-2-specific TCRs that had been generated using the MIRA antigen-specificity platform. Breadth was defined as the fraction of unique TCRs that were SARS-CoV-2-associated. Depth was defined as the fraction of total T cells that were SARS-CoV-2-associated. Using the MIRA data, each spike-specific TCR was mapped to the spike region that the TCR reacts to and placed in a CD4 or CD8 class. Log10-transformed breadth and depth values were compared by one-way ANOVA with Sidak's multiple comparisons tests. The table was pulled from immuneACCESS by TCRdb, which kept in-frame rearrangements only. Such tables lose some clones; where checked, under half of the loss comes from unresolved V genes, and the rest has no known cause. Clonal size and the V and J genes are those of that table, whereas D and trimming came from the DNA. This sample gives around 150,000 clones in total; more than 90% of them show up just once. The ten top clones hold approximately 3.5% of the sample.

These data are taken from a study of T cell responses to AZD1222 COVID-19 vaccine (dated by TCRdb to the early 2020s). In the study overall: A total of over 230 trial participants underwent TCR sequencing, of whom 207 received two doses of AZD1222 and around 26 received two doses of the MenACWY control vaccine. Trial participants were enrolled by age into subgroups of 18-55, 56-69 and 70-plus years, and around 140, 26 and 57 TCR-sequenced participants, respectively, were included in these subgroups.

Taken from cysteine to phenylalanine, the CDR3 has 16 residues. Kept here is only the CDR3 DNA, which spans 48 bases and is read in frame from base 1. For CDR1 and CDR2, the germline V gene (reference sequence) lists LGHDT and YNNKEL. Relative to germline, V is 1 base shorter and J is 5 bases shorter, with 16 bases between their ends. Reading the label with the study, this specimen's time point is: about 28 days (+/-7) after the second vaccine dose. AZD1222 recipients with second doses at about 4 weeks or about 12 weeks were pooled, because spike-specific TCR depth and breadth did not differ between schedules. Samples from vaccinated people were obtained from the UK trials COV001 and COV002, which included a single-blind randomized controlled phase 2/3 trial of AZD1222 (ChAdOx1 nCoV-19) in healthy adults. Trial participant PBMC samples were collected at day 0 and day 28 after the second dose for TCRbeta chain sequencing.

The full study reports these points: CD4 TCRs associated with the vaccine covered the entire spike protein, and the dominant responses were in regions 160-218 and 743-854. After two AZD1222 doses, both the breadth and the depth of spike-specific TCRs were significantly higher than at day 0 and than in MenACWY recipients. Because no day 14 peak-response samples were available, repertoires were characterized only after the peak T cell response. Reportedly, close to half of the unique spike-specific TCRs recognized epitopes lying outside the regions that are mutated in the B.1.351 and B.1.1.7 variants. The 56-69-year group was small, and its depth increase did not reach significance, likely because of low power. Participants were mostly white British, with more females than males. The authors suggested clonal diversity may have been underestimated. Only five or six AZD1222 recipients were SARS-CoV-2 seropositive at baseline, limiting conclusions about previously exposed vaccinees.

This receptor was obtained from an adult who received the AZD1222 COVID-19 vaccine. The V gene is TRBV3-1 (or the pseudogene TRBV3-2) and the J gene is TRBJ2-3, and TRBD1 may be the D gene, going by 7 matching bases. The material sequenced was peripheral blood, taken 28 days after the second AZD1222 dose. The CDR3 corresponds to CASSQAGRGARDTQYF. The DNA sequence reads TGTGCCAGCAGCCAAGCGGGCAGGGGGGCAAGAGATACGCAGTATTTT.